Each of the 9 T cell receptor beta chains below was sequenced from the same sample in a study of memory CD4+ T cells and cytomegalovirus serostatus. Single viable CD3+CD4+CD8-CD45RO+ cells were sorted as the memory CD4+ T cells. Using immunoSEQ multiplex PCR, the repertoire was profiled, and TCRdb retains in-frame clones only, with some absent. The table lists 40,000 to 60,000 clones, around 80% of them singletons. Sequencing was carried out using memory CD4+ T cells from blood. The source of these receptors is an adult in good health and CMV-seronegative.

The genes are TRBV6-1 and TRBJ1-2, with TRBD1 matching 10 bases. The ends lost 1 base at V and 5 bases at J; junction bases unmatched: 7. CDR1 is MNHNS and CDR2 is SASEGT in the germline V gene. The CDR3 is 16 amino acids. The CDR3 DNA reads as TGTGCCAGCAGTGAAGTTGCGGGACAGGGGAGATATGGCTACACCTTC. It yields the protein CASSEVAGQGRYGYTF.

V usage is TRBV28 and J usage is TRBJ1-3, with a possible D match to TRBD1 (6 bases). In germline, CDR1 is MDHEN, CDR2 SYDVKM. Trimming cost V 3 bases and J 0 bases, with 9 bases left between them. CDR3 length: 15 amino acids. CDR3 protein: CASSFGTSSGNTIYF. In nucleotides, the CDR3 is TGTGCCAGCAGTTTCGGGACAAGCTCTGGAAACACCATATATTTT.

This chain's CDR3 is CASSYRDNYGYTF. The CDR3 bases are TGTGCCAGCAGTTACAGGGATAACTATGGCTACACCTTC. The chain recombines TRBV6-5 with TRBJ1-2, with unresolved D. The CDR3 covers 13 residues. Germline V CDR1 and CDR2: MNHEY, SVGAGI. Between the trimmed V and J ends, which lost 2 bases and 1 base, there was a span of 5 bases.

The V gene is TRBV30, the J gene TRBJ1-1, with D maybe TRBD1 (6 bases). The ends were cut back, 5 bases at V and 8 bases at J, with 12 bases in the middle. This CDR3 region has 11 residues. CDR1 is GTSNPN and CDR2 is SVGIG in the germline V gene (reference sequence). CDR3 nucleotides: TGTGCCTGGCTAAGGGGGTACGAAGCTTTCTTT. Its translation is CAWLRGYEAFF.

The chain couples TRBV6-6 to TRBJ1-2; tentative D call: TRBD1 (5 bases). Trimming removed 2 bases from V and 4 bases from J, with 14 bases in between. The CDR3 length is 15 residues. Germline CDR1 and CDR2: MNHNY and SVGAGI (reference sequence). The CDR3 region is CASSYQWDAGYGYTF. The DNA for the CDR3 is TGTGCCAGCAGTTACCAATGGGACGCTGGCTATGGCTACACCTTC.

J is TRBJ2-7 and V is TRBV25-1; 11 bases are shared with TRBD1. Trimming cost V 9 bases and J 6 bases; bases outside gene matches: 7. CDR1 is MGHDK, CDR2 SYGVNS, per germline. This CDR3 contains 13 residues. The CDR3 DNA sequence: TGTGCCAGGACCGGGACAGGGGGGTGCGAGCAGTACTTC. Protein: CARTGTGGCEQYF.

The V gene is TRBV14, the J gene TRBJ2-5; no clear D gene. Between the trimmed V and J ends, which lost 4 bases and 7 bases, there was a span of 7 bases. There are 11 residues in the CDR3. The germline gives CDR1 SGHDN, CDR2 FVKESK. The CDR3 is CASSRQRTQYF. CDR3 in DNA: TGTGCCAGCAGCCGTCAGAGGACCCAGTACTTC.

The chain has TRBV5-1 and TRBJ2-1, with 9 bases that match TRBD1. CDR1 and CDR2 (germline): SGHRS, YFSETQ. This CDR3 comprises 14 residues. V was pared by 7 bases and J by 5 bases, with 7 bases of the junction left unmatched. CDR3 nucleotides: TGCGCCAGCGCCCGGGACAGGGTGAACAATGAGCAGTTCTTC. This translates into CASARDRVNNEQFF. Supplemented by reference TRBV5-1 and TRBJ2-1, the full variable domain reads KAGVTQTPRYLIKTRGQQVTLSCSPISGHRSVSWYQQTPGQGLQFLFEYFSETQRNKGNFPGRFSGRQFSNSRSEMNVSTLELGDSALYLCASARDRVNNEQFFGPGTRLTVL.

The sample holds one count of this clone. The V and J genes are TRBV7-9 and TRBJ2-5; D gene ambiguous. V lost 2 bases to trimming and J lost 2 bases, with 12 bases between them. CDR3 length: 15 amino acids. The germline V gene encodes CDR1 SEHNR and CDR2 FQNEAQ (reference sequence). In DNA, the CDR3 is TGTGCCAGCAGCTTATGGTCGCCAATTCAAGAGACCCAGTACTTC. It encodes CASSLWSPIQETQYF. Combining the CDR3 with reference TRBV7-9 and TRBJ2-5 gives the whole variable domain DTGVSQNPRHKITKRGQNVTFRCDPISEHNRLYWYRQTLGQGPEFLTYFQNEAQLEKSRLLSDRFSAERPKGSFSTLEIQRTEQGDSAMYLCASSLWSPIQETQYFGPGTRLLVL.